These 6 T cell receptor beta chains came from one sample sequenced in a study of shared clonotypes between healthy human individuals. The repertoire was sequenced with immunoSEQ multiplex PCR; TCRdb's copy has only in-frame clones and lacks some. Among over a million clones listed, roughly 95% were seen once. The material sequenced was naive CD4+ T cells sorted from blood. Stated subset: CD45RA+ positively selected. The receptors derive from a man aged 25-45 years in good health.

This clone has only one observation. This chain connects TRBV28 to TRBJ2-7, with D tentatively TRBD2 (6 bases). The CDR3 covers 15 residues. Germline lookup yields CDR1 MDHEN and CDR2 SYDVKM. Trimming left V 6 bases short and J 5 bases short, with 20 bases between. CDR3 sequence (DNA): TGTGCCAGCAGACTCAGCGGGCAGGGTAAGGACGAGCAGTACTTC. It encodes CASRLSGQGKDEQYF.

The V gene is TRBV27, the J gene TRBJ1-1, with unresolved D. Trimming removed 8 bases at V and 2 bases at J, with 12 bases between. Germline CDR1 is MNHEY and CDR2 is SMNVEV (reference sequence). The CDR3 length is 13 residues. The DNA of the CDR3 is TGTGCCAGCTCTGCGCTAATAAACACTGAAGCTTTCTTT. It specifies CASSALINTEAFF.

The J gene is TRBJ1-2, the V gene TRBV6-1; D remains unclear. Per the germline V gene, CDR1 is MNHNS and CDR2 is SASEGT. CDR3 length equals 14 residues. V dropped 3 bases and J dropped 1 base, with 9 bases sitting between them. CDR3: CASSEQASNYGYTF. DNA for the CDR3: TGTGCCAGCAGTGAGCAGGCGAGTAACTATGGCTACACCTTC.

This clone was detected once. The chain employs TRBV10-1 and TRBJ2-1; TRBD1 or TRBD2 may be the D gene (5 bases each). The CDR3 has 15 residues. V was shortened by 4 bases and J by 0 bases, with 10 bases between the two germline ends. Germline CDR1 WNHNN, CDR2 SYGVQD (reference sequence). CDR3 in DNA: TGCGCCAGCAGTGGGGGACGGGGCTCCTACAATGAGCAGTTCTTC. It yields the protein CASSGGRGSYNEQFF.

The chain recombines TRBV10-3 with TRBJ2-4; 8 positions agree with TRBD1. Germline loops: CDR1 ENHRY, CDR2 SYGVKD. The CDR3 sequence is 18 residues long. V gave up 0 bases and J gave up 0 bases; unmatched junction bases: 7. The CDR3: CAISESGDRGIAKNIQYF. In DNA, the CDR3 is TGTGCCATCAGTGAGTCAGGAGACAGGGGAATAGCCAAAAACATTCAGTACTTC.

The CDR3 DNA is TGTGCCAGCAGCCAAAACGGCCGCGACAGCAAGCAGTTCTTC. Protein product: CASSQNGRDSKQFF. The rearrangement uses TRBV14 and TRBJ2-1; tentatively, D is TRBD1 (5 bases). V lost 2 bases to trimming and J lost 11 bases, with 16 bases between them. Looked up from germline, CDR1 is SGHDN and CDR2 is FVKESK. The CDR3 consists of 14 residues.